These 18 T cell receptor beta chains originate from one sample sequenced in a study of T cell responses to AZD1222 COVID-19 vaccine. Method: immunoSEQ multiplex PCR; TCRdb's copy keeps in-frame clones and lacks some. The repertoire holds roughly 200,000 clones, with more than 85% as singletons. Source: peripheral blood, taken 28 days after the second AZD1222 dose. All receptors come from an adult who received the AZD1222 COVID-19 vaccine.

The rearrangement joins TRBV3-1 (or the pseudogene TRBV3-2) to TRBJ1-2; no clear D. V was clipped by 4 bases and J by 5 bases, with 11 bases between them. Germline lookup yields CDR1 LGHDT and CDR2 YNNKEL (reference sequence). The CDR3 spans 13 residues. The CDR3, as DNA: TGTGCCAGCAGCCTAAGCACCACTTATGGCTACACCTTC. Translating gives CASSLSTTYGYTF.

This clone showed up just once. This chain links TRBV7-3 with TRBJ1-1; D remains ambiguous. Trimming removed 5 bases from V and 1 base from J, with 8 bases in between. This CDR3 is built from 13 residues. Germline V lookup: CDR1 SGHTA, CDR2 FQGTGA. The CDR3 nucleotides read TGTGCCAGCAGCGCTACATCGAACACTGAAGCTTTCTTT. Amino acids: CASSATSNTEAFF.

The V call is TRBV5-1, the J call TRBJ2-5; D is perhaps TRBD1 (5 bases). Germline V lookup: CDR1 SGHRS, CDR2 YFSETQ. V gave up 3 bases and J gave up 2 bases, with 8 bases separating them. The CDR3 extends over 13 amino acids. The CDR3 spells CASSSAGQETQYF. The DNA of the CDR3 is TGCGCCAGCAGCTCGGCAGGGCAAGAGACCCAGTACTTC.

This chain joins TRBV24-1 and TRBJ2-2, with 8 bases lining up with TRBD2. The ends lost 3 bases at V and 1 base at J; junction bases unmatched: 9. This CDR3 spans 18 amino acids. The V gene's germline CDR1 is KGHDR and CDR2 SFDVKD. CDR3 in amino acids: CATSDPTTSGRNTGELFF. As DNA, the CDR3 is TGTGCCACCAGTGATCCCACTACTAGCGGTAGGAACACCGGGGAGCTGTTTTTT.

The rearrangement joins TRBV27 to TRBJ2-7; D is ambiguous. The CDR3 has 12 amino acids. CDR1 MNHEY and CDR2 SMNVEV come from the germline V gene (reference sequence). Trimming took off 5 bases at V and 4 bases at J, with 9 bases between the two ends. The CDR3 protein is CASSPGLYEQYF. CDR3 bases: TGTGCCAGCAGTCCGGGCCTATACGAGCAGTACTTC.

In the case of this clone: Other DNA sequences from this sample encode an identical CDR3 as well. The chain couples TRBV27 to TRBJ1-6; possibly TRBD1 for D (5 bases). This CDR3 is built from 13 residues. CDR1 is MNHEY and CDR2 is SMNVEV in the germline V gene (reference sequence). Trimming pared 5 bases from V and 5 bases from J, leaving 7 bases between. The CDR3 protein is CASSSRDNSPLHF. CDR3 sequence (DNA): TGTGCCAGCAGTAGCAGGGATAATTCACCCCTCCACTTT.

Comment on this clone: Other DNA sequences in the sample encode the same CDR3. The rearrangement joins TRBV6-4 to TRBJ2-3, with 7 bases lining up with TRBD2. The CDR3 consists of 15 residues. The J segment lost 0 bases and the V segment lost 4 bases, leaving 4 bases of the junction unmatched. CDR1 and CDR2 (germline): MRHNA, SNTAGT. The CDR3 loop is CASSASGTSTDTQYF. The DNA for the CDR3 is TGTGCCAGCAGTGCAAGCGGGACTAGCACAGATACGCAGTATTTT.

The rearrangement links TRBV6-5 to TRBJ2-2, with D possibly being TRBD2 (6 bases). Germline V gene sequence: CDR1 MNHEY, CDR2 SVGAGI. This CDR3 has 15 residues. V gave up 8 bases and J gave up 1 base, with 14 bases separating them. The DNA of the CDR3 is TGTGCCAGCGGACCCGGGAGCCTGAACACCGGGGAGCTGTTTTTT. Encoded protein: CASGPGSLNTGELFF.

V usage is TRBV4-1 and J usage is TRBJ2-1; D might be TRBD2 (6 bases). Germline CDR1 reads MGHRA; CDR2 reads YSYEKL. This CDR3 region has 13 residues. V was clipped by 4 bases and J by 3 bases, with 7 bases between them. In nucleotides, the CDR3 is TGCGCCAGCAGCCCGACTAGCTACAATGAGCAGTTCTTC. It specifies CASSPTSYNEQFF.

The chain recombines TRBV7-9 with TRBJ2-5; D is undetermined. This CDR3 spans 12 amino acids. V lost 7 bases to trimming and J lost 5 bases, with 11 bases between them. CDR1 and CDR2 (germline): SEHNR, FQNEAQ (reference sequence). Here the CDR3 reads CASTLVGETQYF. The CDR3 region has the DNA TGTGCCAGCACCCTAGTAGGGGAGACCCAGTACTTC.

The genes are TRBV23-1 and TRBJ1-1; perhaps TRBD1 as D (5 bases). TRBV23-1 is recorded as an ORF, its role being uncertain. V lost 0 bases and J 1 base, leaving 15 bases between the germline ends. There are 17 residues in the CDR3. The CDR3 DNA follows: TGCGCCAGCAGTCAATCGCCCGTGGGGGTTGGGAACACTGAAGCTTTCTTT. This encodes CASSQSPVGVGNTEAFF.

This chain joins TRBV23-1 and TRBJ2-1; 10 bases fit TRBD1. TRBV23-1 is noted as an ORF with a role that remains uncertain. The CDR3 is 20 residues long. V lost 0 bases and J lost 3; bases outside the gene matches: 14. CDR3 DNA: TGCGCCAGCAGTCAATCCCGGGACAGGGGTCGATTCGCTTTCTACAATGAGCAGTTCTTC. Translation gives CASSQSRDRGRFAFYNEQFF.

CDR3 nucleotide sequence: TGCAGCGCTCTTACACCGAACTATGGCTACACCTTC. As protein: CSALTPNYGYTF. The V call is TRBV29-1, the J call TRBJ1-2; D gene unclear. This CDR3 has 12 amino acids. Trimming pared 7 bases from V and 2 bases from J, leaving 11 bases between. From germline, CDR1 is SQVTM and CDR2 ANQGSEA. Full variable domain (missing parts from reference TRBV29-1 and TRBJ1-2): SAVISQKPSRDICQRGTSLTIQCQVDSQVTMMFWYRQQPGQSLTLIATANQGSEATYESGFVIDKFPISRPNLTFSTLTVSNMSPEDSSIYLCSALTPNYGYTFGSGTRLTVV.

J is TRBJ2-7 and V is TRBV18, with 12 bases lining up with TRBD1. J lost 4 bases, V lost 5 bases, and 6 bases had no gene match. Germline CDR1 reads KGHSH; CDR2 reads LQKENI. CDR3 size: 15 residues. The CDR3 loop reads CASSVTGQGAYEQYF. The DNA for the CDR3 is TGTGCCAGCTCAGTTACGGGACAGGGGGCTTACGAGCAGTACTTC.

For the CDR3, the DNA is TGTGCCAGCTCACCCCGACTGACGGGAAATGAATACGAGCAGTACTTC. Translation gives CASSPRLTGNEYEQYF. The rearrangement joins TRBV18 to TRBJ2-7, with a weak D call TRBD2 (5 bases). V lost 3 bases and J lost 4, with 19 bases in between. Germline lookup yields CDR1 KGHSH and CDR2 LQKENI. The CDR3 has 16 amino acids.

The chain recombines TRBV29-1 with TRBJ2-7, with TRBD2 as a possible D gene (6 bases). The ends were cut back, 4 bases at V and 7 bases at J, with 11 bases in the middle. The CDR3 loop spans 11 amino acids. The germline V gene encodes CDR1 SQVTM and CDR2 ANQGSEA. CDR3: CSVVKGGEQYF. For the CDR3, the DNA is TGCAGCGTTGTAAAGGGAGGAGAGCAGTACTTC.

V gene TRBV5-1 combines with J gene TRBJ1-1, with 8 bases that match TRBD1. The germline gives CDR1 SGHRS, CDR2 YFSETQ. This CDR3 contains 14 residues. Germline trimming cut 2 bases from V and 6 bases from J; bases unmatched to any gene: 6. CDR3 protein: CASSFQGQAAEAFF. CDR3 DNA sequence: TGCGCCAGCAGCTTTCAGGGACAGGCCGCTGAAGCTTTCTTT.

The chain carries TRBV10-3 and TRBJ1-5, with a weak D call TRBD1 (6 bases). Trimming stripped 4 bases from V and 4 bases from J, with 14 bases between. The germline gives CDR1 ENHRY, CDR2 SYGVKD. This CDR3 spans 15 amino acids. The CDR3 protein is CAISGRGGGNQPQHF. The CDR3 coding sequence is TGTGCCATCAGTGGGAGAGGGGGAGGTAATCAGCCCCAGCATTTT.